Shown below are 26 T cell receptor beta chains from a single sample sequenced in a study of T-cell memory formation after mild COVID-19. Via MiXCR, TCRdb re-called the 5' RACE reads, giving one row per CDR3 protein. The table has roughly 89,000 distinct CDR3 sequences, about an eighth seen once. The sample taken for sequencing was PBMCs or a T cell subset sorted from them (not recorded which). The origin of the receptors is an adult woman who had mild COVID-19 (a few samples of this study predate the infection). Cell type and time point are not known.

This clonotype was counted between two and nine times. The chain couples TRBV5-4 to TRBJ2-1, with 8 bases identical to TRBD2. V lost 2 bases to trimming and J lost 7 bases; unmatched junction nucleotides: 8. The germline V gene has CDR1 SGHNT and CDR2 YYREEE (reference sequence). The CDR3 covers 15 residues. CDR3 DNA: TGTGCCAGCAGCTTTAGGACTAGCTTTGCTAATGAGCAGTTCTTC. It yields the protein CASSFRTSFANEQFF.

This clonotype was recorded a few times. The genes are TRBV6-2 or TRBV6-3 and TRBJ1-5; D may be TRBD1 (6 bases). This CDR3 region has 18 residues. Germline V gene sequence: CDR1 MNHEY, CDR2 SVGEGT. Trimming removed 2 bases at V and 4 bases at J, with 21 bases between. The CDR3 sequence: CASSYDPLTGTLNQPQHF. The CDR3 region has the DNA TGTGCCAGCAGTTACGATCCACTTACCGGGACACTTAATCAGCCCCAGCATTTT.

V is TRBV6-5 and J is TRBJ2-7, with 9 bases lining up with TRBD2. The CDR3 loop spans 18 amino acids. With 6 bases clipped from V and 3 bases from J, the junction kept 18 bases outside the gene matches. CDR1 and CDR2 (germline): MNHEY, SVGAGI. The DNA for the CDR3 is TGTGCCAGCAGAGCCGGGACTAGCTCTTTCCGGGGCTACTACGAGCAGTACTTC. It is translated as CASRAGTSSFRGYYEQYF.

V is TRBV7-9 and J is TRBJ2-2; perhaps TRBD2 as D (6 bases). CDR1 is SEHNR and CDR2 is FQNEAQ in the germline V gene (reference sequence). The CDR3 has 18 amino acids. V was shortened by 5 bases and J by 1 base, with 20 bases between the two germline ends. This CDR3 is CASSQGEGRSWNTGELFF. The CDR3 DNA sequence: TGTGCCAGCAGCCAGGGAGAAGGGAGGAGTTGGAACACCGGGGAGCTGTTTTTT.

V and J are TRBV29-1 and TRBJ1-1; D is possibly TRBD1 (5 bases). The CDR3 runs 14 residues. The V gene lost 3 bases and the J gene lost 1 base, with 12 bases spanning the gap. The V gene's germline CDR1 is SQVTM and CDR2 ANQGSEA. The CDR3 DNA follows: TGCAGCGTTGATTGGACAAATTGGAACACTGAAGCTTTCTTT. Encoded protein: CSVDWTNWNTEAFF.

This clonotype was counted only a few times. The V and J genes are TRBV7-9 and TRBJ1-5; no clear D gene. V was shortened by 2 bases and J by 0 bases, with 5 bases between the two germline ends. Germline lookup yields CDR1 SEHNR and CDR2 FQNEAQ (reference sequence). This CDR3 has 14 amino acids. The CDR3: CASSLLYSNQPQHF. In DNA, the CDR3 is TGTGCCAGCAGCTTACTGTATAGCAATCAGCCCCAGCATTTT. Full variable domain (remainder filled in from reference TRBV7-9 and TRBJ1-5): DTGVSQNPRHKITKRGQNVTFRCDPISEHNRLYWYRQTLGQGPEFLTYFQNEAQLEKSRLLSDRFSAERPKGSFSTLEIQRTEQGDSAMYLCASSLLYSNQPQHFGDGTRLSIL.

The chain uses TRBV29-1 and TRBJ2-7; 9 nucleotides match TRBD1. The CDR3 has 12 residues. Germline V gene lookup returns CDR1 SQVTM and CDR2 ANQGSEA. V gave up 8 bases and J gave up 4 bases; unmatched junction bases: 6. The CDR3: CSITGGAYEQYF. The DNA of the CDR3 is TGCAGCATAACAGGGGGCGCGTACGAGCAGTACTTC.

This chain uses TRBV24-1 with TRBJ2-1, with TRBD1 matching over 9 bases. The germline CDR1 and CDR2 sequences are KGHDR and SFDVKD. The CDR3 consists of 14 residues. V shed 9 bases, J shed 3 bases, and the junction held 5 bases outside the gene matches. The CDR3 region has the DNA TGTGCCACCTGCCTGGGACAGGGCTACAATGAGCAGTTCTTC. Protein product: CATCLGQGYNEQFF.

V usage is TRBV10-3 and J usage is TRBJ2-7; unclear D gene. Per germline, CDR1 ENHRY and CDR2 SYGVKD. The CDR3 runs 17 residues. V gave up 2 bases and J gave up 0 bases, with 17 bases separating them. The CDR3 sequence: CAISEPQAGSGSYEQYF. DNA for the CDR3: TGTGCCATCAGTGAGCCCCAAGCTGGATCCGGCTCCTACGAGCAGTACTTC.

This clonotype was seen ten or more times. The genes are TRBV24-1 and TRBJ2-3, with a possible D match to TRBD1 (5 bases). The V gene lost 4 bases and the J gene lost 0 bases, with 10 bases spanning the gap. The CDR3 extends over 15 amino acids. Germline V gene data show CDR1 as KGHDR and CDR2 as SFDVKD. As DNA, the CDR3 is TGTGCCACCAGTGAAGGGGCCCCTAGCACAGATACGCAGTATTTT. As protein: CATSEGAPSTDTQYF.

V is TRBV20-1 and J is TRBJ2-3, with 12 bases fitting TRBD2. The germline V gene encodes CDR1 DFQATT and CDR2 SNEGSKA (reference sequence). The V segment lost 0 bases and the J segment 5 bases; nucleotides outside the gene matches: 3. The CDR3 runs to 15 residues. The CDR3 loop is CSARDRLAGVDTQYF. CDR3 bases: TGCAGTGCTAGAGATCGACTAGCGGGAGTAGATACGCAGTATTTT.

This clonotype was detected many times. The V and J genes are TRBV20-1 and TRBJ2-5; 10 nucleotides match TRBD2. Trimming took 0 bases from V and 1 from J; bases not matched to a gene: 8. The CDR3 is made up of 17 amino acids. CDR1 DFQATT and CDR2 SNEGSKA come from the germline V gene (reference sequence). For the CDR3, the DNA is TGCAGTGCTAGAGATTCCGGGACTAGCGTGTTCCAAGAGACCCAGTACTTC. As protein: CSARDSGTSVFQETQYF.

At least ten counts were recorded for this clonotype. The chain couples TRBV27 to TRBJ2-7; 11 bases align to TRBD2. Per germline, CDR1 MNHEY and CDR2 SMNVEV (reference sequence). V gave up 5 bases and J gave up 5 bases; unmatched junction bases: 8. CDR3 length equals 15 residues. This chain's CDR3 is CASSPVAGGIDEQYF. In nucleotides, the CDR3 is TGTGCCAGCAGTCCCGTAGCGGGAGGGATCGACGAGCAGTACTTC.

This clonotype was observed a handful of times. The V and J genes are TRBV12-3 or TRBV12-4 and TRBJ1-1, with 11 positions matching TRBD1. CDR3 length equals 16 residues. V gave up 0 bases and J gave up 5 bases; unmatched junction bases: 5. The CDR3 is CASSLAPGQGGTEAFF. Here the CDR3 DNA reads TGTGCCAGCAGTTTAGCGCCGGGACAGGGGGGTACTGAAGCTTTCTTT.

The rearrangement uses TRBV19 and TRBJ2-7; 7 bases are a match to TRBD2. Germline trimming cut 10 bases from V and 6 bases from J; bases unmatched to any gene: 6. The CDR3 extends over 11 amino acids. Looked up from germline, CDR1 is LNHDA and CDR2 is SQIVND (reference sequence). For the CDR3, the DNA is TGTGCCACCAGACGGGGGGTCGAGCAGTACTTC. It encodes CATRRGVEQYF.

V and J are TRBV6-2 or TRBV6-3 and TRBJ2-1, with a possible D match to TRBD2 (6 bases). CDR1 and CDR2 from the germline V gene are MNHEY and SVGEGT. V lost 2 bases and J 4 bases, leaving 12 bases between the germline ends. The CDR3 totals 15 residues. The CDR3 DNA reads as TGTGCCAGCAGTTACCCCACTAGCCGGTACAATGAGCAGTTCTTC. This translates into CASSYPTSRYNEQFF.

This clonotype appeared many times. The chain couples TRBV7-9 to TRBJ2-3; the D is unclear. Germline values: CDR1 SEHNR, CDR2 FQNEAQ (reference sequence). Trimming removed 1 base from V and 0 bases from J, with 2 bases in between. The CDR3 loop spans 13 amino acids. The CDR3 loop is CASSLVSTDTQYF. As DNA, the CDR3 is TGTGCCAGCAGCTTAGTTAGCACAGATACGCAGTATTTT. The complete variable domain, with remaining parts taken from reference TRBV7-9 and TRBJ2-3, reads DTGVSQNPRHKITKRGQNVTFRCDPISEHNRLYWYRQTLGQGPEFLTYFQNEAQLEKSRLLSDRFSAERPKGSFSTLEIQRTEQGDSAMYLCASSLVSTDTQYFGPGTRLTVL.

This clonotype was counted between two and nine times. The chain combines TRBV4-3 with TRBJ2-1; TRBD2 aligns across 7 bases. The CDR3 has 15 residues. Losses at the gene ends were 2 bases for V and 3 bases for J; bases not matched to a gene: 4. Germline-derived CDR1 and CDR2 are LGHNA and YSLEER. CDR3 residues: CASSQTTSSYNEQFF. The CDR3 DNA reads as TGCGCCAGCAGCCAAACGACTAGCAGCTACAATGAGCAGTTCTTC.

The CDR3 sequence is CASSLPAGARKDNEQFF. The CDR3 nucleotides are TGTGCCAGCAGCTTACCCGCGGGGGCGCGGAAAGACAATGAGCAGTTCTTC. The chain links TRBV7-6 to TRBJ2-1; possible D gene TRBD2, 7 bases. V shed 2 bases and J shed 5 bases, with 19 bases lying between them. CDR3 size: 17 residues. Germline V gives CDR1 SGHVS, CDR2 FNYEAQ.

The genes are TRBV6-2 or TRBV6-3 and TRBJ2-7; D not certain. This CDR3 comprises 13 residues. Germline V CDR1 and CDR2: MNHEY, SVGEGT. The V gene lost 9 bases and the J gene lost 5 bases, with 17 bases spanning the gap. CDR3 nucleotides: TGTGCCAGAAGTGTGTGGGATCCCCACGAGCAGTACTTC. Residues: CARSVWDPHEQYF.

There are a few counts of this clonotype. V usage is TRBV5-1 and J usage is TRBJ2-1, with unresolved D. Germline V CDR1 and CDR2: SGHRS, YFSETQ. CDR3 length: 14 amino acids. Trimming took 3 bases from V and 9 from J, leaving 16 bases between them. CDR3 residues: CASSSTAESLEQFF. CDR3 in DNA: TGCGCCAGCAGCTCCACGGCCGAAAGCCTTGAGCAGTTCTTC. Variable domain in full (rest from reference TRBV5-1 and TRBJ2-1): KAGVTQTPRYLIKTRGQQVTLSCSPISGHRSVSWYQQTPGQGLQFLFEYFSETQRNKGNFPGRFSGRQFSNSRSEMNVSTLELGDSALYLCASSSTAESLEQFFGPGTRLTVL.

The chain uses TRBV25-1 and TRBJ1-1, with 10 bases identical to TRBD1. With 6 bases clipped from V and 6 bases from J, the junction kept 4 bases outside the gene matches. This CDR3 is built from 13 residues. Germline values: CDR1 MGHDK, CDR2 SYGVNS. The DNA of the CDR3 is TGTGCCAGCAGCGGGACAGGGGCGTCTGAAGCTTTCTTT. It yields the protein CASSGTGASEAFF.

This clonotype was counted a few times. V gene TRBV12-3 or TRBV12-4 combines with J gene TRBJ2-5; a possible D gene is TRBD2 (5 bases). Trimming pared 5 bases from V and 3 bases from J, leaving 13 bases between. The CDR3 extends over 14 amino acids. The CDR3 sequence is CASSLLGKKETQYF. CDR3 DNA sequence: TGTGCCAGCAGTCTCCTCGGGAAGAAAGAGACCCAGTACTTC.

This clonotype was detected only a few times. V and J are TRBV12-3 or TRBV12-4 and TRBJ2-5; a weak D match, TRBD2 (5 bases). The CDR3 runs 14 residues. The V end was cut by 1 base, the J end by 1 base, with 7 bases between. CDR3 in amino acids: CASSLDSGQETQYF. CDR3 nucleotides: TGTGCCAGCAGTTTAGACAGCGGCCAAGAGACCCAGTACTTC.

The V and J genes are TRBV7-2 and TRBJ1-2; a possible D gene is TRBD1 (6 bases). CDR1 and CDR2 from the germline V gene are SGHTA and FQGNSA. CDR3 length equals 11 residues. Deletions cut 5 bases from V and 7 bases from J, with 8 bases between. The CDR3 DNA is TGTGCCAGCAGCAAGGGGGGTGGCTACACCTTC. Amino acids: CASSKGGGYTF.

This clonotype was recorded a few times. The chain employs TRBV6-2 or TRBV6-3 and TRBJ2-7, with 9 bases lining up with TRBD1. Germline trimming cut 2 bases from V and 5 bases from J; bases unmatched to any gene: 7. In germline, CDR1 is MNHEY, CDR2 SVGEGT. The CDR3 consists of 15 residues. DNA of the CDR3: TGTGCCAGCAGTTACGGGACAGGGTTCGGCCACGAGCAGTACTTC. It translates to CASSYGTGFGHEQYF.